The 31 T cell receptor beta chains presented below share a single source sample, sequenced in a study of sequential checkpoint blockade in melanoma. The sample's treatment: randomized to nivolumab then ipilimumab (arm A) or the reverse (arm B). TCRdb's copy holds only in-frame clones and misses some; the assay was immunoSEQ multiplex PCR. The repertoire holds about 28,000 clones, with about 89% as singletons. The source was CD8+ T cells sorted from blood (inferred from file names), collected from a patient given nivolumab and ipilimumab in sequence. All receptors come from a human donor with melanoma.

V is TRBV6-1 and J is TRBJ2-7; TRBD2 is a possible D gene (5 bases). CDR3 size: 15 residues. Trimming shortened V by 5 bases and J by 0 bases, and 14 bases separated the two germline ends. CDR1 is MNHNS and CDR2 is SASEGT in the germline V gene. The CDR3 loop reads CASSLTDFSSYEQYF. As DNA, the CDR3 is TGTGCCAGCAGTCTCACGGACTTTAGCTCCTACGAGCAGTACTTC.

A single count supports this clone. CDR3 DNA sequence: TGTGCCAGTAGTATGGGGACAAGCACTGAAGCTTTCTTT. Translated: CASSMGTSTEAFF. V gene TRBV19 combines with J gene TRBJ1-1; a possible D gene is TRBD1 (6 bases). This CDR3 spans 13 amino acids. Germline V gene sequence: CDR1 LNHDA, CDR2 SQIVND (reference sequence). Between the trimmed V and J ends, which lost 3 bases and 4 bases, there was a span of 9 bases. Full variable domain (remainder filled in from reference TRBV19 and TRBJ1-1): DGGITQSPKYLFRKEGQNVTLSCEQNLNHDAMYWYRQDPGQGLRLIYYSQIVNDFQKGDIAEGYSVSREKKESFPLTVTSAQKNPTAFYLCASSMGTSTEAFFGQGTRLTVV.

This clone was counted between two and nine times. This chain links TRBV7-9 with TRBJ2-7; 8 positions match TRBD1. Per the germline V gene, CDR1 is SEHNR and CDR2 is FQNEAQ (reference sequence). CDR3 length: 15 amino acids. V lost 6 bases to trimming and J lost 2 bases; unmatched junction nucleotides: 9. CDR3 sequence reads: CASSSDRVPPYEQYV. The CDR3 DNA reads TGTGCCAGCAGTTCGGACAGGGTTCCTCCCTACGAGCAGTACGTC.

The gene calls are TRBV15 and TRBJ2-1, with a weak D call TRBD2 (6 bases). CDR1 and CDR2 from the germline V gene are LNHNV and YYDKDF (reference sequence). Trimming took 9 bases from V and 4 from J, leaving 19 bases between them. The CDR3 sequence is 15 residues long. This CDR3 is CATANGGISYNEQFF. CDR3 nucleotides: TGTGCCACGGCAAACGGGGGAATAAGTTACAATGAGCAGTTCTTC. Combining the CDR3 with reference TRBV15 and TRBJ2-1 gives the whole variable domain DAMVIQNPRYQVTQFGKPVTLSCSQTLNHNVMYWYQQKSSQAPKLLFHYYDKDFNNEADTPDNFQSRRPNTSFCFLDIRSPGLGDTAMYLCATANGGISYNEQFFGPGTRLTVL.

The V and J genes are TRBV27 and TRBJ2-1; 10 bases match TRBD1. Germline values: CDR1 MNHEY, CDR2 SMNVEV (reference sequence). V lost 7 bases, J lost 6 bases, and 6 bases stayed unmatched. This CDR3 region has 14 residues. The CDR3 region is CASIGTGDPNEQFF. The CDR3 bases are TGTGCCAGCATAGGGACAGGGGATCCCAATGAGCAGTTCTTC.

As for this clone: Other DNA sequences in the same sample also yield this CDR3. The CDR3 sequence: CASSGTSGMIETQYF. The DNA of the CDR3 is TGTGCCAGCAGTGGGACTAGCGGAATGATAGAGACCCAGTACTTC. The rearrangement uses TRBV7-6 and TRBJ2-5; 11 bases are a match to TRBD2. This CDR3 is 15 amino acids long. The germline CDR1 and CDR2 sequences are SGHVS and FNYEAQ. V shed 6 bases and J 4 bases; nucleotides not matched to a gene: 7.

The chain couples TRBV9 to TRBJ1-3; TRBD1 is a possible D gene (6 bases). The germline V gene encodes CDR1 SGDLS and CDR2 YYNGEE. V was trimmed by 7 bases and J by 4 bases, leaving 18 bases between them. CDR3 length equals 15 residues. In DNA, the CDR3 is TGTGCCAGCTCGAAAACAGGGAGCGCCGGAAACACCATATATTTT. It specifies CASSKTGSAGNTIYF. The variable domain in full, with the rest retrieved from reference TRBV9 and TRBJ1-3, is DSGVTQTPKHLITATGQRVTLRCSPRSGDLSVYWYQQSLDQGLQFLIQYYNGEERAKGNILERFSAQQFPDLHSELNLSSLELGDSALYFCASSKTGSAGNTIYFGEGSWLTVV.

The CDR3 DNA sequence: TGCGCCAGCAGCCAAGAGGGGACAGGGGTTTTTAATGAAAAACTGTTTTTT. Translated: CASSQEGTGVFNEKLFF. The gene calls are TRBV4-3 and TRBJ1-4, with 10 bases lining up with TRBD1. Germline V gene data show CDR1 as LGHNA and CDR2 as YSLEER. V lost 0 bases and J lost 4; bases outside the gene matches: 5. The CDR3 consists of 17 residues.

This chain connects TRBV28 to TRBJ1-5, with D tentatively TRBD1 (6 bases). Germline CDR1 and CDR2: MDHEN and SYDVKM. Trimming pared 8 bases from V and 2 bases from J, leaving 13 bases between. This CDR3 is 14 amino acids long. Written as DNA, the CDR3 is TGTGCCAGCTCCCCCCGACAGGGCAATCAGCCCCAGCATTTT. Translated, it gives CASSPRQGNQPQHF. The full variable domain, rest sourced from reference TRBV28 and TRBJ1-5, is DVKVTQSSRYLVKRTGEKVFLECVQDMDHENMFWYRQDPGLGLRLIYFSYDVKMKEKGDIPEGYSVSREKKERFSLILESASTNQTSMYLCASSPRQGNQPQHFGDGTRLSIL.

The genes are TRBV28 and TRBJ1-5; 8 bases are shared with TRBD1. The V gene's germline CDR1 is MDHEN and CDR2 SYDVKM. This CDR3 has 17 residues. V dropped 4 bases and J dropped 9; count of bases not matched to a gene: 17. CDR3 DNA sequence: TGTGCCAGCAGTTCTCCCGCGGGGACAGGCAGGGGTTGGCCCCAGCATTTT. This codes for CASSSPAGTGRGWPQHF.

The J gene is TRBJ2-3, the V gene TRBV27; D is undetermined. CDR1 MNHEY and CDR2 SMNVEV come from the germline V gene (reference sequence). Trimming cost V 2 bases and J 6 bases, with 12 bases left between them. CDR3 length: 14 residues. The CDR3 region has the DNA TGTGCCAGCAGTTTAGTGGGTAGCTTTGATACGCAGTATTTT. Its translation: CASSLVGSFDTQYF.

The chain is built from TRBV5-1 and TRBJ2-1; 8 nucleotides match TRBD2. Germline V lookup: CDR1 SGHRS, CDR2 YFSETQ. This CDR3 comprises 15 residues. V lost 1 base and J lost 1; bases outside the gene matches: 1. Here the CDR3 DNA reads TGCGCCAGCAGCTTGCCGGGGGGGTCCTACAATGAGCAGTTCTTC. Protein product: CASSLPGGSYNEQFF.

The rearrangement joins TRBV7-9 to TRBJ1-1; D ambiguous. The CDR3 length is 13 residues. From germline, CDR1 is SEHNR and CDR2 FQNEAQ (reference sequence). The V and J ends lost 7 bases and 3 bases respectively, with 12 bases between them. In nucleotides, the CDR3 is TGTGCCAGCAAGGGAGTATTAGACACTGAAGCTTTCTTT. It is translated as CASKGVLDTEAFF.

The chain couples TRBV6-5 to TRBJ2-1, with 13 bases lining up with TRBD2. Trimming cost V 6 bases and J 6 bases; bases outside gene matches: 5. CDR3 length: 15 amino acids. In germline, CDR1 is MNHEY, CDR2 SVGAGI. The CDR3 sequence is CASSQLAGGPNEQFF. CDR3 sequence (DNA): TGTGCCAGCAGCCAACTAGCGGGAGGGCCCAATGAGCAGTTCTTC.

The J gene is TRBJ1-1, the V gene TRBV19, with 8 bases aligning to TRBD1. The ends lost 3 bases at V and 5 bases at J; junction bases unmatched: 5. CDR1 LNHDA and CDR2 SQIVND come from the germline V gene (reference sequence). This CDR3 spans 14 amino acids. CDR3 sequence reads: CASSMQGAGTEAFF. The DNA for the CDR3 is TGTGCCAGTAGTATGCAGGGGGCTGGTACTGAAGCTTTCTTT.

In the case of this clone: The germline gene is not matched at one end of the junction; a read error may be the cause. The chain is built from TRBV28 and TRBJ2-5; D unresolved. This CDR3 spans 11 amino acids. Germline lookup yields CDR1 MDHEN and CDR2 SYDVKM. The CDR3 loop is CASSDQEAQYF. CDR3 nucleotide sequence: TGTGCCAGCAGTGACCAAGAGGCCCAGTACTTC.

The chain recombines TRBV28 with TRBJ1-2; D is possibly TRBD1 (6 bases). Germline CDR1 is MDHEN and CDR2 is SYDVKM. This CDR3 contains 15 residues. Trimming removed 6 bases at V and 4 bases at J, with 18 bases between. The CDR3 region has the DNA TGTGCCAGCAGCCAGGGCCCGACAGGAACCTATGGCTACACCTTC. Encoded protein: CASSQGPTGTYGYTF.

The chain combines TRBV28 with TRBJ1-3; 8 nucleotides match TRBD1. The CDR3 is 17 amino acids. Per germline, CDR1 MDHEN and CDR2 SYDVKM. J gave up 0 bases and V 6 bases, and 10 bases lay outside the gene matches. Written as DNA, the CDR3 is TGTGCCAGCAGGGGGACAGGCAATATTAACTCTGGAAACACCATATATTTT. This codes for CASRGTGNINSGNTIYF.

The CDR3 DNA reads as TGTGCCAGCAGTGCGCAACACTCTGGAAACACCATATATTTT. Its protein product is CASSAQHSGNTIYF. This chain links TRBV2 with TRBJ1-3; the D is unclear. The length of the CDR3 is 14 residues. The V end lost 4 bases, the J end lost 0 bases, and 7 bases lay between the germline ends. Germline loops: CDR1 SNHLY, CDR2 FYNNEI.

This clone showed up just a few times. Written as DNA, the CDR3 is TGTGCCAGCAACGTACAGGGCACCTATAATTCACCCCTCCACTTT. It specifies CASNVQGTYNSPLHF. This sequence joins TRBV5-6 and TRBJ1-6, with a tentative D call TRBD1 (6 bases). V lost 6 bases and J lost 2, with 12 bases in between. Germline-derived CDR1 and CDR2 are SGHDT and YYEEEE. The CDR3 consists of 15 residues.

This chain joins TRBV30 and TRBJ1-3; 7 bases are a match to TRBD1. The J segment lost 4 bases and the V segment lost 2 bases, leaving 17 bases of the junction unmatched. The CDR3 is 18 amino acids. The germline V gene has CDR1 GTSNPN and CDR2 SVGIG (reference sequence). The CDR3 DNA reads TGTGCCTGGAGTATTGAGGGGGCAACGGTGATGGAAGGAAACACCATATATTTT. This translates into CAWSIEGATVMEGNTIYF.

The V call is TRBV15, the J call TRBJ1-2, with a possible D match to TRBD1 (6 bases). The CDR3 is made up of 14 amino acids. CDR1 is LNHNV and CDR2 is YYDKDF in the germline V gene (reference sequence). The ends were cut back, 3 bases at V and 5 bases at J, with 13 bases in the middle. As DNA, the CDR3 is TGTGCCACCAGCAGCAACAGGGCGAATTATGGCTACACCTTC. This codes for CATSSNRANYGYTF.

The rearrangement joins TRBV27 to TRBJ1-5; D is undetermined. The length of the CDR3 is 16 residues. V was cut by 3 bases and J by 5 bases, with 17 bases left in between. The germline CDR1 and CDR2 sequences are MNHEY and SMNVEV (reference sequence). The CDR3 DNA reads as TGTGCCAGCAGTTTCTCCTCTACCATGTTACATCAGCCCCAGCATTTT. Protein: CASSFSSTMLHQPQHF.

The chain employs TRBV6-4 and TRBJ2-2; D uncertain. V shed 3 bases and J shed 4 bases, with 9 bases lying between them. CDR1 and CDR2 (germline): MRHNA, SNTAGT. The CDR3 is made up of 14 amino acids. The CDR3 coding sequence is TGTGCCAGCAGTGAGCACGACTTCACCGGGGAGCTGTTTTTT. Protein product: CASSEHDFTGELFF.

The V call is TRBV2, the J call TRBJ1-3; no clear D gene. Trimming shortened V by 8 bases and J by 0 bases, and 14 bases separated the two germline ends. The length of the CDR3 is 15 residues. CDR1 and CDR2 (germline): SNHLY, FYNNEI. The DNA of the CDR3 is TGTGCCAGCCTGACGAGCGGATTCTCTGGAAACACCATATATTTT. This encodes CASLTSGFSGNTIYF. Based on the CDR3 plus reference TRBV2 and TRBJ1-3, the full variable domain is EPEVTQTPSHQVTQMGQEVILRCVPISNHLYFYWYRQILGQKVEFLVSFYNNEISEKSEIFDDQFSVERPDGSNFTLKIRSTKLEDSAMYFCASLTSGFSGNTIYFGEGSWLTVV.

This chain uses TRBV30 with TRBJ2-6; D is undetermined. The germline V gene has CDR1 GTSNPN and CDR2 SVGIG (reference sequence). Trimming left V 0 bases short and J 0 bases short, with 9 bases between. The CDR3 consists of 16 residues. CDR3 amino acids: CAWSVRLPSGANVLTF. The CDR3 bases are TGTGCCTGGAGTGTACGACTGCCCTCTGGGGCCAACGTCCTGACTTTC.

The CDR3 reads CASSQDYGRQGMASYGYTF. The DNA for the CDR3 is TGTGCCAGCAGCCAAGATTATGGTAGACAGGGAATGGCCTCCTATGGCTACACCTTC. V is TRBV4-2 and J is TRBJ1-2, with TRBD1 identical over 7 bases. The ends lost 0 bases at V and 4 bases at J; junction bases unmatched: 17. The CDR3 sequence is 19 residues long. The germline gives CDR1 LGHNA, CDR2 YNFKEQ.

The CDR3: CASSLYGRGTEAFF. As DNA, the CDR3 is TGTGCCAGCAGCTTATACGGGAGGGGGACTGAAGCTTTCTTT. The gene calls are TRBV7-8 and TRBJ1-1, with TRBD1 as a possible D gene (6 bases). V lost 2 bases and J 5 bases, leaving 12 bases between the germline ends. Germline values: CDR1 SGHVS, CDR2 FQNEAQ. The CDR3 extends over 14 amino acids.

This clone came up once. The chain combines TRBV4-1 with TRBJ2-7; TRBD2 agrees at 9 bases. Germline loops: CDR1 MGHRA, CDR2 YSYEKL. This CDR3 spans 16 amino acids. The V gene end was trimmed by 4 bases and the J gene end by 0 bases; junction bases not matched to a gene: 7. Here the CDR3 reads CASSLDPLAGSYEQYV. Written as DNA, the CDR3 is TGCGCCAGCAGCCTAGACCCACTAGCGGGCTCCTACGAGCAGTACGTC.

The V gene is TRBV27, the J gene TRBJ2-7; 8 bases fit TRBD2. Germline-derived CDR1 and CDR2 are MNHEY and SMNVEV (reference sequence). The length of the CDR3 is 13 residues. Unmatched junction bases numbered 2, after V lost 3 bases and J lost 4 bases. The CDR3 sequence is CASSFASGYEQYF. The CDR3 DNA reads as TGTGCCAGCAGTTTTGCTAGCGGGTACGAGCAGTACTTC.

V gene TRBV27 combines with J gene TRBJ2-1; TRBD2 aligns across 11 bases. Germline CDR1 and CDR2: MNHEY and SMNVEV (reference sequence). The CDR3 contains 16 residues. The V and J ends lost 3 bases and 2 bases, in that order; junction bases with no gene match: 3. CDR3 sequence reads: CASSFSSGGAYNEQFF. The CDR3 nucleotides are TGTGCCAGCAGTTTCAGTAGCGGGGGGGCCTACAATGAGCAGTTCTTC.